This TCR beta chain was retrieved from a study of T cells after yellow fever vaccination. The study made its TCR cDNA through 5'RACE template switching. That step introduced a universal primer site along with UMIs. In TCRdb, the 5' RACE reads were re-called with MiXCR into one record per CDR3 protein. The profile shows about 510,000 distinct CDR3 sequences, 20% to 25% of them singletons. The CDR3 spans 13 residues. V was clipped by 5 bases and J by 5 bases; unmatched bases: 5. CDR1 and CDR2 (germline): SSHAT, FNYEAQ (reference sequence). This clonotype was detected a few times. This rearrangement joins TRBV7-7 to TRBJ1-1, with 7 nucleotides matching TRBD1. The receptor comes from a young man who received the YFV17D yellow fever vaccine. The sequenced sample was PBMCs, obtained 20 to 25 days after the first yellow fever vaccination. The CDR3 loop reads CASSLQQGTEAFF. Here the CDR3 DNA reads TGTGCCAGCAGCCTGCAACAGGGGACTGAAGCTTTCTTT.